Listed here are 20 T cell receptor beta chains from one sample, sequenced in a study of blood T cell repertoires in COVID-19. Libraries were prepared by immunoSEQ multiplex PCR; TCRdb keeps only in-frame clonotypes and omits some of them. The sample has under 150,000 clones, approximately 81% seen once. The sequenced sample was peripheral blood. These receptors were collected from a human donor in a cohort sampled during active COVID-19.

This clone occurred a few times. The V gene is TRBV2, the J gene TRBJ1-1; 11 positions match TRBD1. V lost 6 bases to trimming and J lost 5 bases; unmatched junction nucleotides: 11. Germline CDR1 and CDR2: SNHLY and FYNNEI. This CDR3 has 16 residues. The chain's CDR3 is CASSPTPGQGGTEAFF. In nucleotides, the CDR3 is TGTGCCAGCAGCCCTACTCCGGGACAGGGGGGAACTGAAGCTTTCTTT. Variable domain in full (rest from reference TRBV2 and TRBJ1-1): EPEVTQTPSHQVTQMGQEVILRCVPISNHLYFYWYRQILGQKVEFLVSFYNNEISEKSEIFDDQFSVERPDGSNFTLKIRSTKLEDSAMYFCASSPTPGQGGTEAFFGQGTRLTVV.

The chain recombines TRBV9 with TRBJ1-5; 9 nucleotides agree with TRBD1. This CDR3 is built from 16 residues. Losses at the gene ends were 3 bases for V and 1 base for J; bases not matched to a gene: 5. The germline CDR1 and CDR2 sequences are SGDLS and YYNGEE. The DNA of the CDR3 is TGTGCCAGCAGCGCCGGGACAGGGTTCAGCAATCAGCCCCAGCATTTT. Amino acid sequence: CASSAGTGFSNQPQHF.

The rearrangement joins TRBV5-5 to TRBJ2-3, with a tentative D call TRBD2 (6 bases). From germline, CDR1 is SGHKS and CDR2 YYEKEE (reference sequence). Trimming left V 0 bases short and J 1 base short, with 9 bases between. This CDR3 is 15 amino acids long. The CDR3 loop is CASSLAWGGTDTQYF. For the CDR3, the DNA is TGTGCCAGCAGCTTGGCGTGGGGGGGCACAGATACGCAGTATTTT.

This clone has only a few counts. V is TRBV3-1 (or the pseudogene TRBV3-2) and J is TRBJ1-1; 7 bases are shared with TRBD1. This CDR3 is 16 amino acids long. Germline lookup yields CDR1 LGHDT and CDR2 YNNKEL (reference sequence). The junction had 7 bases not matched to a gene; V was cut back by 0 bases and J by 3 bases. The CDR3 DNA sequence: TGTGCCAGCAGCCAAGAGTTGACAGGGAGACACACTGAAGCTTTCTTT. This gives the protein CASSQELTGRHTEAFF.

The CDR3 bases are TGTGCCAGCAGCTTAGCTCGGGGGTCATTTGATGCTTTCTTT. Translating gives CASSLARGSFDAFF. The chain combines TRBV11-2 with TRBJ1-1; tentatively, D is TRBD1 (5 bases). The CDR3 covers 14 residues. V was pared by 1 base and J by 11 bases, with 17 bases between. Looked up from germline, CDR1 is SGHAT and CDR2 is FQNNGV.

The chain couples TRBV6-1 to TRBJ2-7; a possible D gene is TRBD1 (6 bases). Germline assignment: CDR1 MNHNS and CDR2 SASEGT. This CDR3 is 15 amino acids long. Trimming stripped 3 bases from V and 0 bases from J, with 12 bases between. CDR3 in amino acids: CASSEAQGVSYEQYF. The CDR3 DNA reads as TGTGCCAGCAGTGAGGCACAGGGCGTCTCCTACGAGCAGTACTTC.

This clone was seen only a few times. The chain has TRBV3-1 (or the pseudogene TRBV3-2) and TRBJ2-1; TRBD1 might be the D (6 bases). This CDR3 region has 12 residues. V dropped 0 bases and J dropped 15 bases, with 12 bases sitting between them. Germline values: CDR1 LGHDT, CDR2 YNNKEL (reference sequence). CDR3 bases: TGTGCCAGCAGCCAAGAGGGGACATTGCGGTTCTTC. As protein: CASSQEGTLRFF.

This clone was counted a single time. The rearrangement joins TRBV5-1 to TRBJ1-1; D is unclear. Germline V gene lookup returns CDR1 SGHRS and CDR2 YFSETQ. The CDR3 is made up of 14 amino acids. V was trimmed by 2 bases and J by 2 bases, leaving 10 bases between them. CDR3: CASSFAGSNTEAFF. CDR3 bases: TGCGCCAGCAGCTTTGCGGGGAGTAACACTGAAGCTTTCTTT.

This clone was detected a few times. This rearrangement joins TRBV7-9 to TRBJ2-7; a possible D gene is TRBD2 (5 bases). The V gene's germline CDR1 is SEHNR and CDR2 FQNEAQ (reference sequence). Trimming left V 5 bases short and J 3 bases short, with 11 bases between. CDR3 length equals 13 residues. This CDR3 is CASSPTGIYEQYF. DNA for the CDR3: TGTGCCAGCAGCCCGACCGGGATCTACGAGCAGTACTTC.

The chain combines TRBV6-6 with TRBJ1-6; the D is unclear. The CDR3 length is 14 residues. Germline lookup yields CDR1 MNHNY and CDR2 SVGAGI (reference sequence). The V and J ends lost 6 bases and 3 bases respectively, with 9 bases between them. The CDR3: CASRGTDYNSPLHF. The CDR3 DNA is TGTGCCAGCAGGGGCACAGACTATAATTCACCCCTCCACTTT.

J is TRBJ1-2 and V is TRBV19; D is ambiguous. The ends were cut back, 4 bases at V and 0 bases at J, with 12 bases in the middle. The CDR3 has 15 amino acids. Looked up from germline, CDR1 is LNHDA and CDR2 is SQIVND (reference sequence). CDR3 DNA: TGTGCCAGTAGTACGGAACAGATCCCTAACTATGGCTACACCTTC. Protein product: CASSTEQIPNYGYTF.

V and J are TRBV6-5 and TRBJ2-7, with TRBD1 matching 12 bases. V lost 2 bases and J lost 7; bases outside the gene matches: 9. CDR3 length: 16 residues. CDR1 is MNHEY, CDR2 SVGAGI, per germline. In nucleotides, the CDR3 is TGTGCCAGCAGTTACGATCCGGGACAGGGGGCGAGGGAGCAGTACTTC. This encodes CASSYDPGQGAREQYF.

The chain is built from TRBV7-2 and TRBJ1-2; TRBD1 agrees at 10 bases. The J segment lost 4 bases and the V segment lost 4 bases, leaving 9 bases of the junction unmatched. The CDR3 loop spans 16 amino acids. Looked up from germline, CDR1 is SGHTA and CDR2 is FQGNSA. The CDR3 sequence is CASSSSGQGGVYGYTF. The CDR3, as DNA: TGTGCCAGCAGCTCCTCTGGACAGGGGGGAGTCTATGGCTACACCTTC.

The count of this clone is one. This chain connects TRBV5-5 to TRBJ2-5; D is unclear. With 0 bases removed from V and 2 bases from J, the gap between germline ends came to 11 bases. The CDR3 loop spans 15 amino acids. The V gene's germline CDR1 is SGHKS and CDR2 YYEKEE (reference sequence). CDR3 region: CASSLVRQSQETQYF. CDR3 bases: TGTGCCAGCAGCTTGGTTAGACAATCACAAGAGACCCAGTACTTC.

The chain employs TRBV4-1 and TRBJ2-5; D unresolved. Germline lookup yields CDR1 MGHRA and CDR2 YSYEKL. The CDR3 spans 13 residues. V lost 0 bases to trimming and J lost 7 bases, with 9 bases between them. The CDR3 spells CASSQDGRGTQYF. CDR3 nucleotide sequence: TGCGCCAGCAGCCAAGATGGCAGAGGGACCCAGTACTTC.

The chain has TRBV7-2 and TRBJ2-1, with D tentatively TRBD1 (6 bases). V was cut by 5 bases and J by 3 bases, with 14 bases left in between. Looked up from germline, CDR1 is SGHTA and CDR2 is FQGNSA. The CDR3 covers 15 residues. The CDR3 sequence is CASSRAPGDYNEQFF. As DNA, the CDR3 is TGTGCCAGCAGCCGGGCCCCAGGGGACTACAATGAGCAGTTCTTC. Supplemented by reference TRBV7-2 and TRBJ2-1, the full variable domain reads GAGVSQSPSNKVTEKGKDVELRCDPISGHTALYWYRQSLGQGLEFLIYFQGNSAPDKSGLPSDRFSAERTGGSVSTLTIQRTQQEDSAVYLCASSRAPGDYNEQFFGPGTRLTVL.

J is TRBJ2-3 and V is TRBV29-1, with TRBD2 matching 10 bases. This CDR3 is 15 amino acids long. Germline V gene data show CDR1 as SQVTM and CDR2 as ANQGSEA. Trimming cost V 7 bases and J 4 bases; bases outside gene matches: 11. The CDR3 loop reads CSALPGSGGADTQYF. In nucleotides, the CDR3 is TGCAGCGCCCTTCCCGGGAGCGGGGGGGCAGATACGCAGTATTTT.

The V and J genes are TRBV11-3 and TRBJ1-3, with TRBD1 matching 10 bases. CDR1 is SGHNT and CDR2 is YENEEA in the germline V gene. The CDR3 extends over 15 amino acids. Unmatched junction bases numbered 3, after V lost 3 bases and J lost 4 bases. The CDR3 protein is CASSFGGQGGNTIYF. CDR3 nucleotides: TGTGCCAGCAGCTTCGGGGGACAGGGGGGAAACACCATATATTTT. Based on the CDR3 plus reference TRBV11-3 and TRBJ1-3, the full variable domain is EAGVVQSPRYKIIEKKQPVAFWCNPISGHNTLYWYLQNLGQGPELLIRYENEEAVDDSQLPKDRFSAERLKGVDSTLKIQPAELGDSAVYLCASSFGGQGGNTIYFGEGSWLTVV.

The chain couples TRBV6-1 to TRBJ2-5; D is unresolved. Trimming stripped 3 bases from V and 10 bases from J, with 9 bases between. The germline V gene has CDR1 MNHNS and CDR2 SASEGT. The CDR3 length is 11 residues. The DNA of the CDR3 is TGTGCCAGCAGTGATGGGCGTTACCAGTACTTC. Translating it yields CASSDGRYQYF.

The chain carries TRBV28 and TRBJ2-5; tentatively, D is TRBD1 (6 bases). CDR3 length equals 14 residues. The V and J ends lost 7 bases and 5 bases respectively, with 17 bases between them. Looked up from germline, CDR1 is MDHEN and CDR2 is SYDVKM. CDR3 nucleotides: TGTGCCAGCACCCAAGCAGGGGTACCGGAGACCCAGTACTTC. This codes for CASTQAGVPETQYF.